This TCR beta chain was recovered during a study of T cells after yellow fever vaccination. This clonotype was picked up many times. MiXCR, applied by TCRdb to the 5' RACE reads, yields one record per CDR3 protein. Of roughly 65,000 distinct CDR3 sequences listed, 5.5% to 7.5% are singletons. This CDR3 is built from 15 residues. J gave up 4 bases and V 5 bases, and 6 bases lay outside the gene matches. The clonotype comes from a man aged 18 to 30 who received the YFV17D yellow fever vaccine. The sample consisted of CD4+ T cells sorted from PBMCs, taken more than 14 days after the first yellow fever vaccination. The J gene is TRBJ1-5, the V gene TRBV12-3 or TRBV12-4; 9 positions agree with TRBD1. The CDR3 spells CASSPDGTGNQPQHF. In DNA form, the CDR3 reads TGTGCCAGCAGTCCAGACGGGACAGGGAATCAGCCCCAGCATTTT.